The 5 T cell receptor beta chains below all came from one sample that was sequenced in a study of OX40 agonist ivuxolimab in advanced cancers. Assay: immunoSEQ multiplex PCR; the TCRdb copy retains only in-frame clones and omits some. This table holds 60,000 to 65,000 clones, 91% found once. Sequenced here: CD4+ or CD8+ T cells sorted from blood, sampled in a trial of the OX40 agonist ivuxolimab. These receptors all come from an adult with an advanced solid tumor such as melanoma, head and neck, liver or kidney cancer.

CDR3 region: CASSLAGLAGDIPGELFF. CDR3 bases: TGTGCCAGCAGCTTAGCGGGACTAGCGGGAGACATACCCGGGGAGCTGTTTTTT. This chain connects TRBV7-6 to TRBJ2-2, with 14 bases matching TRBD2. The V gene end was trimmed by 0 bases and the J gene end by 6 bases; junction bases not matched to a gene: 6. Germline values: CDR1 SGHVS, CDR2 FNYEAQ. The CDR3 sequence is 18 residues long.

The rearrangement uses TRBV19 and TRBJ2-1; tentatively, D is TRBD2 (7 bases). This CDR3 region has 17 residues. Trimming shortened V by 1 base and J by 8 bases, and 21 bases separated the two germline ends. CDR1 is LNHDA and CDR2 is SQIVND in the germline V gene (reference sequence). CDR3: CASSIVASGEGGDEQFF. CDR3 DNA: TGTGCCAGTAGTATAGTAGCTAGCGGAGAGGGGGGCGATGAGCAGTTCTTC.

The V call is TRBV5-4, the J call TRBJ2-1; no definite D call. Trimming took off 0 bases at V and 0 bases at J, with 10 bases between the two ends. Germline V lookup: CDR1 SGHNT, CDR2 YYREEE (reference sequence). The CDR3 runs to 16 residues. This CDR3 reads CASSLGFLRSYNEQFF. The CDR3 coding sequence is TGTGCCAGCAGCTTGGGGTTTCTCCGCTCCTACAATGAGCAGTTCTTC.

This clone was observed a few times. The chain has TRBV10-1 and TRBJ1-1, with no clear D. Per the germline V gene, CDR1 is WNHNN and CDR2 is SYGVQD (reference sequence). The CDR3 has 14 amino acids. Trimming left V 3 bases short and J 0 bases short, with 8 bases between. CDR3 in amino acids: CASSDPSVNTEAFF. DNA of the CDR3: TGCGCCAGCAGTGATCCCAGTGTGAACACTGAAGCTTTCTTT.

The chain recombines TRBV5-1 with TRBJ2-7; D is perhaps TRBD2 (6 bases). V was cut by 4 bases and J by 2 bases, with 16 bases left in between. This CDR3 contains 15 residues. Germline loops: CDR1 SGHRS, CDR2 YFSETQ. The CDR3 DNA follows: TGCGCCAGCAGCCTCGATCGGGGGATACCCTACGAGCAGTACTTC. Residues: CASSLDRGIPYEQYF.